The clone carrying this TCR beta chain was seen more than once but under ten times. The source of the sample is a study of blood T cell repertoires in COVID-19. The V gene's germline CDR1 is SGHRS and CDR2 YFSETQ. The CDR3 is 14 amino acids. V dropped 0 bases and J dropped 3 bases, with 10 bases sitting between them. Only in-frame clones appear in the TCRdb table, and some are missing; sequencing was by immunoSEQ multiplex PCR. The data contain 150,000 or so clones, roughly 82% of them seen just once; the ten biggest clones take up 8.4%. The sample comprised peripheral blood. This receptor was identified in a woman between 65 and 79 years old with acute or convalescent COVID-19. The chain has TRBV5-1 and TRBJ2-7, with D uncertain. The CDR3 DNA is TGCGCCAGCAGCTTGGGTCTAGATTTCTACGAGCAGTACTTC. This encodes CASSLGLDFYEQYF.